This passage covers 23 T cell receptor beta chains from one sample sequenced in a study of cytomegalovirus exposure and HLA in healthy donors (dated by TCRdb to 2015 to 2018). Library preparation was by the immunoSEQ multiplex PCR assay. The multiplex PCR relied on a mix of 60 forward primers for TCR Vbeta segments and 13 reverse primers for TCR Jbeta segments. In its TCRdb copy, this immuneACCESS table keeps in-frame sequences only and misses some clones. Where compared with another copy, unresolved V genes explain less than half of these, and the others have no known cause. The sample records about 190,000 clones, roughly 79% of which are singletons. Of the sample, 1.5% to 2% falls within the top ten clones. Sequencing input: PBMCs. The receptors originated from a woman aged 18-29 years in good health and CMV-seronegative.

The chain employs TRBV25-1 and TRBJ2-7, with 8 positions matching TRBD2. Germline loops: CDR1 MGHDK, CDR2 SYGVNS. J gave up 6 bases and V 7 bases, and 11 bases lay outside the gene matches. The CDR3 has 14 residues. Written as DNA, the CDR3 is TGTGCCAGCACCGAAGCGGGAGATCTTGCCGAGCAGTACTTC. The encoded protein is CASTEAGDLAEQYF.

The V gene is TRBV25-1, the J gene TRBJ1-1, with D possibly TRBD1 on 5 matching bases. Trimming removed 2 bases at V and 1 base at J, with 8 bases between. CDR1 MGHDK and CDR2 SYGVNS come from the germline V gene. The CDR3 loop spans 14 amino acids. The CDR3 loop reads CASSELRANTEAFF. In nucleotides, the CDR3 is TGTGCCAGCAGTGAACTCAGGGCGAACACTGAAGCTTTCTTT.

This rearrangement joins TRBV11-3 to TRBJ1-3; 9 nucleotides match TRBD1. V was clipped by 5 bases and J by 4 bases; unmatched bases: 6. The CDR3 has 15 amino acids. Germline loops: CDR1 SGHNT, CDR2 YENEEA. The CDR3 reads CASSLRTGAGNTIYF. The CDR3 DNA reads TGTGCCAGCAGCCTCCGGACAGGGGCGGGAAACACCATATATTTT.

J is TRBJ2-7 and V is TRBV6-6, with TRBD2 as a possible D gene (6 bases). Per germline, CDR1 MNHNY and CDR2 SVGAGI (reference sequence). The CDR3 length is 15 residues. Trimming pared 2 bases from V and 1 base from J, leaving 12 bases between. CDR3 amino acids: CASSYGVAGSYEQYF. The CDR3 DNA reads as TGTGCCAGCAGTTACGGGGTGGCGGGGTCCTACGAGCAGTACTTC.

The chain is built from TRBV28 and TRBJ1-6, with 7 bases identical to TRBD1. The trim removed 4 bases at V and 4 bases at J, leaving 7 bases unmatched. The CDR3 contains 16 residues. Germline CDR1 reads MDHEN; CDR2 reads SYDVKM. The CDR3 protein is CASSSARGQYNSPLHF. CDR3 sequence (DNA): TGTGCCAGCAGTTCGGCCCGGGGACAGTATAATTCACCCCTCCACTTT. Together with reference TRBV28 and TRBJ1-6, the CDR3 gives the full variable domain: DVKVTQSSRYLVKRTGEKVFLECVQDMDHENMFWYRQDPGLGLRLIYFSYDVKMKEKGDIPEGYSVSREKKERFSLILESASTNQTSMYLCASSSARGQYNSPLHFGNGTRLTVT.

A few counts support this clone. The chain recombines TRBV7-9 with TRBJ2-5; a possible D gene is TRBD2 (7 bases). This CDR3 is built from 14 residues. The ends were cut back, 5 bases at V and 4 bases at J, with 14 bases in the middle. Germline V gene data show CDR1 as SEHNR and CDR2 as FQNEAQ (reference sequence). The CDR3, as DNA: TGTGCCAGCAGCCCCGGAGGGGGGGGAGAGACCCAGTACTTC. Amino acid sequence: CASSPGGGGETQYF. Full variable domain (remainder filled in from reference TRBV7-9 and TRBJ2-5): DTGVSQNPRHKITKRGQNVTFRCDPISEHNRLYWYRQTLGQGPEFLTYFQNEAQLEKSRLLSDRFSAERPKGSFSTLEIQRTEQGDSAMYLCASSPGGGGETQYFGPGTRLLVL.

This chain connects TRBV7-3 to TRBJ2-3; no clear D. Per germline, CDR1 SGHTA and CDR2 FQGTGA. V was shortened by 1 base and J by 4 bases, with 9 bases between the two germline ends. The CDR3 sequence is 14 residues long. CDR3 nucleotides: TGTGCCAGCAGCTTAAGGTTCCCGGCAGATACGCAGTATTTT. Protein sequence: CASSLRFPADTQYF.

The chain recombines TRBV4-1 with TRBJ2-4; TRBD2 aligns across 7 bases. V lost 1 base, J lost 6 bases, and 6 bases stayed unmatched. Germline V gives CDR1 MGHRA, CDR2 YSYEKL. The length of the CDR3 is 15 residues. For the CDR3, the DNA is TGCGCCAGCAGCCAAGTTGGGGGGGACGGAAACATTCAGTACTTC. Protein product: CASSQVGGDGNIQYF.

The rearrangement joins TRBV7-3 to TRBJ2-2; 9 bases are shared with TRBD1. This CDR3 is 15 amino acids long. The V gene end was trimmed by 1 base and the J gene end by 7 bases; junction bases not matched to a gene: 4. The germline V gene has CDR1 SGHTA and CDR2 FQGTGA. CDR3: CASSLNRGHSGELFF. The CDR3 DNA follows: TGTGCCAGCAGCTTAAACAGGGGGCATAGCGGGGAGCTGTTTTTT.

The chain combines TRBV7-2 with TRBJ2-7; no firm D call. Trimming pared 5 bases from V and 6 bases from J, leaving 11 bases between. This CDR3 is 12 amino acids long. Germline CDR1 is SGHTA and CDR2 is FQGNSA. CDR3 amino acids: CASSPPHSEQYF. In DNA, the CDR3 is TGTGCCAGCAGCCCACCGCATAGCGAGCAGTACTTC.

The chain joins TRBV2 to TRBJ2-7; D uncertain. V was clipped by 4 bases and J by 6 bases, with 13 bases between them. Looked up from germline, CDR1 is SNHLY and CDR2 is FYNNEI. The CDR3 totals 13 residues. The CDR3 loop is CASSAQMEGEQYF. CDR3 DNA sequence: TGTGCCAGCAGTGCACAGATGGAAGGCGAGCAGTACTTC.

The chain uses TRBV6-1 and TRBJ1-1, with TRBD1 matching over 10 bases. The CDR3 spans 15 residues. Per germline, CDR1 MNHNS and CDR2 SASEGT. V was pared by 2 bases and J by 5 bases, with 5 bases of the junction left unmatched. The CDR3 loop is CASSESTGGWTEAFF. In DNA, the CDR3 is TGTGCCAGCAGTGAATCGACAGGGGGCTGGACTGAAGCTTTCTTT.

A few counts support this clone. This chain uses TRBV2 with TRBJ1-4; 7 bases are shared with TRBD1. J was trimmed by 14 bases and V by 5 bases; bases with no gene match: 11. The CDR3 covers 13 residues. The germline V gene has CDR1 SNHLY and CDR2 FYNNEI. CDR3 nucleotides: TGTGCCAGCAGTTCCGACAGGGACGTTTTGCTGTTTTTT. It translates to CASSSDRDVLLFF. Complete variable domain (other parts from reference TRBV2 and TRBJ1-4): EPEVTQTPSHQVTQMGQEVILRCVPISNHLYFYWYRQILGQKVEFLVSFYNNEISEKSEIFDDQFSVERPDGSNFTLKIRSTKLEDSAMYFCASSSDRDVLLFFGSGTQLSVL.

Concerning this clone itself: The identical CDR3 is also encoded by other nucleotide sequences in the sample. CDR3 nucleotide sequence: TGTGCCAGCAGCCCAGGGGAATGGGCTGAAAAACTGTTTTTT. As protein: CASSPGEWAEKLFF. The chain employs TRBV27 and TRBJ1-4; TRBD1 might be the D (6 bases). V was cut by 6 bases and J by 7 bases, with 15 bases left in between. Germline CDR1 reads MNHEY; CDR2 reads SMNVEV (reference sequence). The CDR3 covers 14 residues. Variable domain in full (rest from reference TRBV27 and TRBJ1-4): EAQVTQNPRYLITVTGKKLTVTCSQNMNHEYMSWYRQDPGLGLRQIYYSMNVEVTDKGDVPEGYKVSRKEKRNFPLILESPSPNQTSLYFCASSPGEWAEKLFFGSGTQLSVL.

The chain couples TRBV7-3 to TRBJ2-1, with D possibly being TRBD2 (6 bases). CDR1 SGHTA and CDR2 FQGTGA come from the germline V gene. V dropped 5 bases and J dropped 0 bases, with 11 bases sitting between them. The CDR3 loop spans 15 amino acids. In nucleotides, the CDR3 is TGTGCCAGCAGCGTAGACGGGAGCTCCTACAATGAGCAGTTCTTC. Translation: CASSVDGSSYNEQFF.

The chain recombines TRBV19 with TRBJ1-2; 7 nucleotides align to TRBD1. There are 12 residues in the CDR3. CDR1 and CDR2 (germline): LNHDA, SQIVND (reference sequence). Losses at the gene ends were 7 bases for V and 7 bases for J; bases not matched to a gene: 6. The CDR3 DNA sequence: TGTGCCAGTAATAGCCAGGGGGGTGGCTACACCTTC. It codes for CASNSQGGGYTF.

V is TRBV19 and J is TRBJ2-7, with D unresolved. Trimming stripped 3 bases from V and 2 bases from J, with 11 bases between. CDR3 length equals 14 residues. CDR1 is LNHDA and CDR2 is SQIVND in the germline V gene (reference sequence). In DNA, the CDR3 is TGTGCCAGTAGTATTACGGGTGCTACCTACGAGCAGTACTTC. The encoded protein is CASSITGATYEQYF.

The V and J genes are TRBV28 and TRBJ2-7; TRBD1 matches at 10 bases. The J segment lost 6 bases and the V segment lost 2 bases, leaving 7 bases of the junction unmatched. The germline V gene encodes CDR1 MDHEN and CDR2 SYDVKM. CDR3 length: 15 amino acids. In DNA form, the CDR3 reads TGTGCCAGCAGTTTAGAGTGGGACAGGGGTTCCGAGCAGTACTTC. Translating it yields CASSLEWDRGSEQYF.

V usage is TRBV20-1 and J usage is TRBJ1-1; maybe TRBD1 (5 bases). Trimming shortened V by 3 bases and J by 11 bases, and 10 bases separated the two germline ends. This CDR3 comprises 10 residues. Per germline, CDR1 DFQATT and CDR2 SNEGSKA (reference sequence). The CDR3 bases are TGCAGTGCTAGCGGGGGGAGCGCTTTCTTT. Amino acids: CSASGGSAFF.

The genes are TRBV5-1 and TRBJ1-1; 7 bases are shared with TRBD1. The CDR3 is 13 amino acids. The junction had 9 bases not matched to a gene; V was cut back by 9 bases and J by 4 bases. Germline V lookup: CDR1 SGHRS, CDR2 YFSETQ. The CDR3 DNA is TGCGCCACTCAGGGGGGCGCGGGCACTGAAGCTTTCTTT. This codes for CATQGGAGTEAFF.

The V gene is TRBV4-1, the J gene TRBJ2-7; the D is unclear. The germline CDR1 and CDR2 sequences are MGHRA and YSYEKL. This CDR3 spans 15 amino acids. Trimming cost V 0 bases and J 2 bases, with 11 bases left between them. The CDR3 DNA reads TGCGCCAGCAGCCAAGACCTAACCTCCCCCTACGAGCAGTACTTC. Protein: CASSQDLTSPYEQYF.

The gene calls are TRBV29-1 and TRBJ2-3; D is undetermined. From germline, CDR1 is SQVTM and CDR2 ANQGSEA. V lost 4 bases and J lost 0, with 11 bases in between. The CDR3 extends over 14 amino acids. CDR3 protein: CSVGRKLSTDTQYF. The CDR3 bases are TGCAGCGTTGGTAGAAAACTTAGCACAGATACGCAGTATTTT.

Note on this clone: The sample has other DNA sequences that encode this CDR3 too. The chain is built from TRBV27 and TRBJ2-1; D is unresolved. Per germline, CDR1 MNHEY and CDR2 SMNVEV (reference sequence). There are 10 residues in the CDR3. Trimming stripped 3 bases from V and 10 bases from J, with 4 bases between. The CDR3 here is CASSFPEQFF. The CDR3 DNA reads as TGTGCCAGCAGTTTCCCGGAGCAGTTCTTC.